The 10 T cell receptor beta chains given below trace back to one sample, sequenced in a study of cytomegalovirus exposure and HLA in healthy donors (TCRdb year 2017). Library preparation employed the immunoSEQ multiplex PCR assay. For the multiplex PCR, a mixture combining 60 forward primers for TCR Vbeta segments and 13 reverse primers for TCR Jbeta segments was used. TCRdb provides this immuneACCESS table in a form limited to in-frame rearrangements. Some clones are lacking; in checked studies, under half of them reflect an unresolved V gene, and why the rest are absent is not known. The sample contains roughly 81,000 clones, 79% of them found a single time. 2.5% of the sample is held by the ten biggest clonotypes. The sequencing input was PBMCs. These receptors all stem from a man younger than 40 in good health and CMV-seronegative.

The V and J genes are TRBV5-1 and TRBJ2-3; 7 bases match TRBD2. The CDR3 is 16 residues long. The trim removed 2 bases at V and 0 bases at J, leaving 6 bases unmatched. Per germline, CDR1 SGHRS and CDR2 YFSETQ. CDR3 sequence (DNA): TGCGCCAGCAGCTTAAGACTAGCAGCTAGCACAGATACGCAGTATTTT. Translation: CASSLRLAASTDTQYF.

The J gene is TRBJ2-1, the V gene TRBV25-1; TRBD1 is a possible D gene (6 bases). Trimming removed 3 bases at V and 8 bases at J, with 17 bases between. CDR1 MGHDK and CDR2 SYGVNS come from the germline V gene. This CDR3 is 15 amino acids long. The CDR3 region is CASSEDGQPQHEQFF. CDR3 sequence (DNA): TGTGCCAGCAGTGAGGACGGACAGCCACAGCATGAGCAGTTCTTC.

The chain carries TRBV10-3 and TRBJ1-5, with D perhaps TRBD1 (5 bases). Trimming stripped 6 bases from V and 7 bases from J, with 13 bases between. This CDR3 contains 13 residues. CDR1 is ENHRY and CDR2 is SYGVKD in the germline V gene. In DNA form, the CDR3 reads TGTGCCATCAGGCAGGGTACGAACCAGCCCCAGCATTTT. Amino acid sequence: CAIRQGTNQPQHF.

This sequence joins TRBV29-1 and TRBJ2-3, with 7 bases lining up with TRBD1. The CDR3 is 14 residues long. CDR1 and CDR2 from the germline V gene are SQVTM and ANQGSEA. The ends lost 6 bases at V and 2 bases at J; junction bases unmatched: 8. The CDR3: CSVQGQKLTDTQYF. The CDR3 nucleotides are TGCAGCGTGCAGGGACAGAAGCTCACAGATACGCAGTATTTT.

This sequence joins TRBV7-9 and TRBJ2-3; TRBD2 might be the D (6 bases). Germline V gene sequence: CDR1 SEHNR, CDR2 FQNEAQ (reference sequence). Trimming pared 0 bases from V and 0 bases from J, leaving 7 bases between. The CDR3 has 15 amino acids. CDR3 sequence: CASSLASGSTDTQYF. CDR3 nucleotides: TGTGCCAGCAGCTTAGCTAGCGGAAGCACAGATACGCAGTATTTT.

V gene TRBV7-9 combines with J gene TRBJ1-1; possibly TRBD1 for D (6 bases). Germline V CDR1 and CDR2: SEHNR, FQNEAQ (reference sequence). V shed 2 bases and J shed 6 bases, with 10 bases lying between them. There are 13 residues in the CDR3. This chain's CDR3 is CASSLKQGAEAFF. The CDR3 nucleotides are TGTGCCAGCAGCTTAAAACAGGGAGCTGAAGCTTTCTTT.

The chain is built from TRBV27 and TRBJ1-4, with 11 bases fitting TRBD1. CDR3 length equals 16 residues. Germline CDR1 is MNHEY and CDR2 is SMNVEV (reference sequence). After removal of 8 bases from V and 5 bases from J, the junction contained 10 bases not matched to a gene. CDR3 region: CASGRDRGVFNEKLFF. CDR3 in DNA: TGTGCCAGCGGCCGGGACAGGGGGGTATTCAATGAAAAACTGTTTTTT.

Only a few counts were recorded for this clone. The CDR3 DNA reads TGCAGCGCTAGGAATGAAAAACTGTTTTTT. Amino acids: CSARNEKLFF. This rearrangement joins TRBV29-1 to TRBJ1-4; D call uncertain. CDR1 and CDR2 (germline): SQVTM, ANQGSEA. Between the trimmed V and J ends, which lost 7 bases and 5 bases, there was a span of 5 bases. CDR3 size: 10 residues.

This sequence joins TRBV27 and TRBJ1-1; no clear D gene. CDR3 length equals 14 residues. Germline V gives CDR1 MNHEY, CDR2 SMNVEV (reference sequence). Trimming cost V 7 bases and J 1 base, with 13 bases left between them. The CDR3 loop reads CASNPGGPNTEAFF. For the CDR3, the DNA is TGTGCCAGCAACCCTGGCGGGCCGAACACTGAAGCTTTCTTT.

The CDR3 spells CASSSPDRIYGYTF. The CDR3 DNA is TGTGCCAGCAGCTCCCCCGACAGGATCTATGGCTACACCTTC. The chain joins TRBV7-9 to TRBJ1-2, with D maybe TRBD1 (6 bases). The CDR3 contains 14 residues. Trimming took off 4 bases at V and 4 bases at J, with 13 bases between the two ends. The germline gives CDR1 SEHNR, CDR2 FQNEAQ (reference sequence).